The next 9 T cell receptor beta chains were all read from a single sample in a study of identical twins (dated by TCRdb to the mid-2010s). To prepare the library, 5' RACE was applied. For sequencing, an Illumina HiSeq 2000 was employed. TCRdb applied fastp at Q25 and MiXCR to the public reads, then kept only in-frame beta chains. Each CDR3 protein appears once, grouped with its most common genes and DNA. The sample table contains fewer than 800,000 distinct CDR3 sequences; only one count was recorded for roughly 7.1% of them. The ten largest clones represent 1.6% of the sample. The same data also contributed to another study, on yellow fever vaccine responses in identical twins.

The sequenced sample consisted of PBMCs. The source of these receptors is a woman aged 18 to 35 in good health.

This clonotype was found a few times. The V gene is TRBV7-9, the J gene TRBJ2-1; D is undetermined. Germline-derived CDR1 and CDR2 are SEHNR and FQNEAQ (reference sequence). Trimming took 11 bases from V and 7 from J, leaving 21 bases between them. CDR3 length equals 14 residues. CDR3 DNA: TGTGCCGGAGACTTCACCTTACAGCCGAATGAGCAGTTCTTC. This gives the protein CAGDFTLQPNEQFF.

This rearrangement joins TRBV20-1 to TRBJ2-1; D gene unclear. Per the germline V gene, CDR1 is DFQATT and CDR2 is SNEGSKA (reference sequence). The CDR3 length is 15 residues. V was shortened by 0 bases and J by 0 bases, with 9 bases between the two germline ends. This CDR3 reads CSARDSIGSYNEQFF. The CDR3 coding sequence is TGCAGTGCTAGAGATTCGATAGGCTCCTACAATGAGCAGTTCTTC.

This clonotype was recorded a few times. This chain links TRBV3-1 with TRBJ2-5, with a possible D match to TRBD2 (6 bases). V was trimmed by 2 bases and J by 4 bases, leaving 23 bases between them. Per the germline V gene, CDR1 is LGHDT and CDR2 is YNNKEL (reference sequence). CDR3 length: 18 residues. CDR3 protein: CASSQLVGSGGVPETQYF. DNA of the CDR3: TGTGCCAGCAGCCAATTAGTTGGTAGCGGCGGCGTGCCAGAGACCCAGTACTTC.

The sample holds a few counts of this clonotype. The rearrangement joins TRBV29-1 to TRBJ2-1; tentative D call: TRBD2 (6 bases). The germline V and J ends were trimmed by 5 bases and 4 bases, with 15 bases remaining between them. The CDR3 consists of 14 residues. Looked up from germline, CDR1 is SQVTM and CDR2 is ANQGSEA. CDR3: CSVRLRESYNEQFF. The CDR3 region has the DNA TGCAGCGTTCGGTTGCGGGAATCTTACAATGAGCAGTTCTTC.

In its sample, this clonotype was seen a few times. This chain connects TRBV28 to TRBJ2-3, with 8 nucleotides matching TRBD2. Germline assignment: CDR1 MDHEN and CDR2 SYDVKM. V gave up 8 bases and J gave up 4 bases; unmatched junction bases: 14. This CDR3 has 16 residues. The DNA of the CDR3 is TGTGCCAGCTGTGTAGCGGGGAACCGCGGGGCAGATACGCAGTATTTT. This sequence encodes CASCVAGNRGADTQYF.

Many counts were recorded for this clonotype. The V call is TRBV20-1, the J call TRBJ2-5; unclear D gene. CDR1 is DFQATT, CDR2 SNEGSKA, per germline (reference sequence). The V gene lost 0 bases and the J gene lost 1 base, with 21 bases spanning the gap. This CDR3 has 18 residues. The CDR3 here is CSARDFGNSHLLQETQYF. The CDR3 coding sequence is TGCAGTGCTAGAGATTTCGGTAACAGCCACCTCCTCCAAGAGACCCAGTACTTC.

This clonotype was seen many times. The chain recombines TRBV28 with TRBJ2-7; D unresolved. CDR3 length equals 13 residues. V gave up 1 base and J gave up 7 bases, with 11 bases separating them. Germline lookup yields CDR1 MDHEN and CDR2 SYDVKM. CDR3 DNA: TGTGCCAGCAGTTTATTTGTCCGACCGGAGCAGTACTTC. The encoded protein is CASSLFVRPEQYF. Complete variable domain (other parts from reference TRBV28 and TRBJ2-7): DVKVTQSSRYLVKRTGEKVFLECVQDMDHENMFWYRQDPGLGLRLIYFSYDVKMKEKGDIPEGYSVSREKKERFSLILESASTNQTSMYLCASSLFVRPEQYFGPGTRLTVT.

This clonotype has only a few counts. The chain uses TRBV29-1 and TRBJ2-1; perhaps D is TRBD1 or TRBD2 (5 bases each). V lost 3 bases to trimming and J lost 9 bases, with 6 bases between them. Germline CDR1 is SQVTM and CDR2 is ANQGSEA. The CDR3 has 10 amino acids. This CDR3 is CSVDGGEQFF. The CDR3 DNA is TGCAGCGTTGATGGGGGTGAGCAGTTCTTC.

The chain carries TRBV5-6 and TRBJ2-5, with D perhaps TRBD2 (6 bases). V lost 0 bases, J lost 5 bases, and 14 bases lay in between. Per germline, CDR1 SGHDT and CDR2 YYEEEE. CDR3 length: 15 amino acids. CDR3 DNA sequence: TGTGCCAGCAGCTTGGGAGCTAGCGCCATGGAGACCCAGTACTTC. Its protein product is CASSLGASAMETQYF.